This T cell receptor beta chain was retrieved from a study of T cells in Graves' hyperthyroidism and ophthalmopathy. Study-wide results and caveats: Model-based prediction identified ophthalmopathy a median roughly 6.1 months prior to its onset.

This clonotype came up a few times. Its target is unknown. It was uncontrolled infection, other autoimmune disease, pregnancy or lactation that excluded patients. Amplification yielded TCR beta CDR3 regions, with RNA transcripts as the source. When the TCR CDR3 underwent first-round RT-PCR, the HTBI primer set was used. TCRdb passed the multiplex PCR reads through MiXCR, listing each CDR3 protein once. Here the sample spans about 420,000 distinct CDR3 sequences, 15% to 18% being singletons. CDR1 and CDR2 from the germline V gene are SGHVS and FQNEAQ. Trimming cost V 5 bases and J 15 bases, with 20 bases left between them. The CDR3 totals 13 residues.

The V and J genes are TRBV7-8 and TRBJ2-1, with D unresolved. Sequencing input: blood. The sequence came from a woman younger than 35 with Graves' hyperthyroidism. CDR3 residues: CASSPEEVALWFF. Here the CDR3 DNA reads TGTGCCAGCAGCCCAGAAGAGGTAGCCCTATGGTTCTTC.